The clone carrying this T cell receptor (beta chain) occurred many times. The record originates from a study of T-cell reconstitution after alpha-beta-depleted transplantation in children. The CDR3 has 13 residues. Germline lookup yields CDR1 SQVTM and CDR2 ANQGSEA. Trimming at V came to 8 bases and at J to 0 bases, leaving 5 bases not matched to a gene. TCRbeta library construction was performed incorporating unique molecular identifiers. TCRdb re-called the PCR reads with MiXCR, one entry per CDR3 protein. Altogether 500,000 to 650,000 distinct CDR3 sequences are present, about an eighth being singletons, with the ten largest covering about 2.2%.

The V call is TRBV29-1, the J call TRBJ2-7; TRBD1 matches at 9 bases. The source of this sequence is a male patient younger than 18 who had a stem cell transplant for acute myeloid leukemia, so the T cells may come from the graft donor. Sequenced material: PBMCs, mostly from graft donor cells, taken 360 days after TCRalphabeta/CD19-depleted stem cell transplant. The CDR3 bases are TGCAGCTATCGGGACAGGGCCTCCTACGAGCAGTACTTC. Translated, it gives CSYRDRASYEQYF.